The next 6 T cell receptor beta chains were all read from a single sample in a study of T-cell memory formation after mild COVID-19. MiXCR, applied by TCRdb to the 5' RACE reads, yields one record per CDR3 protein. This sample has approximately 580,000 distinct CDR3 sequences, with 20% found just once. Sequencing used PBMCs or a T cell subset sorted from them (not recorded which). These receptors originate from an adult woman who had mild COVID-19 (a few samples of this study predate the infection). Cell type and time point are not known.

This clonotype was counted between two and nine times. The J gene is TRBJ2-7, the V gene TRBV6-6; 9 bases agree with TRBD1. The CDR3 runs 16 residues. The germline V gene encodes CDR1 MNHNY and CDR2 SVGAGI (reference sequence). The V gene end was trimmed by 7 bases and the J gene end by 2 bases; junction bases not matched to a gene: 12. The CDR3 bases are TGTGCCAGCAACCCACCCGACCGGACAGGGGCCTACGAGCAGTACTTC. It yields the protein CASNPPDRTGAYEQYF.

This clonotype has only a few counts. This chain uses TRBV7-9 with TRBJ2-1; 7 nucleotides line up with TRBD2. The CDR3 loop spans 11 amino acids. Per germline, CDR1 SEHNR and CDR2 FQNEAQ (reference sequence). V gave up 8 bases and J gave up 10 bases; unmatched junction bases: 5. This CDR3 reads CASLTGGEQFF. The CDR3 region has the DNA TGTGCCAGCCTGACCGGGGGGGAGCAGTTCTTC.

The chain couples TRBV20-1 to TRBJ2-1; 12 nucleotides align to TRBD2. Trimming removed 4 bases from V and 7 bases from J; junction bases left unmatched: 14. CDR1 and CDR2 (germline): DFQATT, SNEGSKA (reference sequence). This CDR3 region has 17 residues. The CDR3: CSATKGLAGGSGNEQFF. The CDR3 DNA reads TGCAGTGCTACGAAAGGGCTAGCGGGAGGGTCCGGGAATGAGCAGTTCTTC.

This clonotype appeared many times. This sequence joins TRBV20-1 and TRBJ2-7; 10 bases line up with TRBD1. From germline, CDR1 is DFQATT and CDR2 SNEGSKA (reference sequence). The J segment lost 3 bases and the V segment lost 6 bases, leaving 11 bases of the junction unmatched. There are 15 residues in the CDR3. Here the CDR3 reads CSAYGRDRGSYEQYF. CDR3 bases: TGCAGTGCCTACGGACGGGACAGGGGTAGCTACGAGCAGTACTTC.

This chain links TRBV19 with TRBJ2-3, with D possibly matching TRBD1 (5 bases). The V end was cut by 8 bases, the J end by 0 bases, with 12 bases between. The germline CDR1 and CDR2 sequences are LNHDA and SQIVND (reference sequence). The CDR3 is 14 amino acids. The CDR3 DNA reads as TGTGCCAGTTCCCAGGGCCCTAGCACAGATACGCAGTATTTT. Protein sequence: CASSQGPSTDTQYF.

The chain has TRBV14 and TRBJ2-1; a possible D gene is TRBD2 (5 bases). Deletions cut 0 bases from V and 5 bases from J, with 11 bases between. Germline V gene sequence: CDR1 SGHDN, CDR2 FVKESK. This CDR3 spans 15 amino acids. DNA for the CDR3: TGTGCCAGCAGCCAAGAAGGGCGGGCACACAATGAGCAGTTCTTC. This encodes CASSQEGRAHNEQFF.